This T cell receptor beta chain came from a study of blood T cell repertoires in COVID-19. Across the study: COVID-19 samples from acute and convalescent phases originated in the United States, Italy and Spain.

The V and J ends lost 6 bases and 4 bases, in that order; junction bases with no gene match: 6. Germline CDR1 and CDR2: LGHDT and YNNKEL (reference sequence). This CDR3 spans 15 amino acids. Authors' analysis steps: Amplification of reference gene primers provided the estimated nucleated cell counts. Assay used: immunoSEQ multiplex PCR; TCRdb lists only in-frame clones, some missing. The DNA was the basis for D and trimming; V, J and clone size are from that table. The profile covers 130,000 to 150,000 clones, with 75% to 85% appearing a single time and around 6.7% taken by the ten largest. The V gene is TRBV3-1 (or the pseudogene TRBV3-2), the J gene TRBJ1-2; TRBD1 agrees at 12 bases. Sequenced sample: peripheral blood. The sequence was collected from a woman aged 45-59 years in a cohort sampled during active or convalescent COVID-19. DNA for the CDR3: TGTGCCAGCAGACCCGGGACAGGGGGCCTCTATGGCTACACCTTC. Amino acid sequence: CASRPGTGGLYGYTF.